These T cell receptor beta chains were read from a single sample in a study of breast tumors, draining lymph nodes, adjacent tissues. TCRdb re-called the multiplex PCR reads with MiXCR, one entry per CDR3 protein. This table has some 53,000 distinct CDR3 sequences, around 45% appearing once. Source material: breast tumor tissue. The receptors were sampled from a female donor with breast cancer. Some clones in this sample may be carry-over from other donors' samples. The CDR3 runs from the conserved cysteine through the conserved F or W. D genes are given only for firm matches. Expanded clones get a size class; other rows say once, few or many, or leave the size out.

>.|TRBJ2-1|TRBV5-1|.
TGCGCCAGCAGCTTGGTTCCTCACCACGGCAATGAGCAGTTCTTC
CASSLVPHHGNEQFF
>.|TRBJ1-1|TRBV4-1|.
TGCGCCAGCAGCTACACAGCCAACACTGAAGCTTTCTTT
CASSYTANTEAFF
>many|TRBJ2-1|TRBV9|TRBD2
TGTGCCAGCAGCGTCAGCGGGAGGACCGGCAATGAGCAGTTCTTC
CASSVSGRTGNEQFF
>.|TRBJ1-4|TRBV20-1|TRBD1
TGCGGTGCTAGTGAGGGACAGGACCGCCCACTGTTTTTT
CGASEGQDRPLFF
>many|TRBJ2-5|TRBV25-1|.
TGTGCCAGCAGTGCTTTTAGCGGCCAAGAGACCCAGTACTTC
CASSAFSGQETQYF
>.|TRBJ2-2|TRBV20-1|.
TGCAGTGCTAGCCCAGGACAGTTGGGCACCGGGGAGCTGTTTTTT
CSASPGQLGTGELFF
>many|TRBJ2-5|TRBV20-1|TRBD2
TGCAGTGCACGAACGGGACTAGCGGGAGAAATTGAGACCCAGTACTTC
CSARTGLAGEIETQYF
>.|TRBJ2-7|TRBV11-1|.
TGTGCTAGCAGCTCGGAGGCAGCCGGGTACGAGCAGTACTTC
CASSSEAAGYEQYF
>.|TRBJ2-2|TRBV20-1|.
TGCAGTGCTAGAGAAACAGTGAACACCGGGGAGCTGTTTTTT
CSARETVNTGELFF
>.|TRBJ2-7|TRBV15|TRBD2
TGTGCCACCAGCAGAGCCCGTTCCGGGACTACGACATTC
CATSRARSGTTTF
>.|TRBJ2-3|TRBV5-1|.
TGCGCCAGAAGCGGCGGCAGGTGGGACACAGGTACGCAGTATTTT
CARSGGRWDTGTQYF
>many|TRBJ2-6|TRBV7-3|.
TGTGCCAGCAGCTTATCCCCGACTAGATCTGGGGCCAACGTCCTGACTTTC
CASSLSPTRSGANVLTF
>.|TRBJ2-2|TRBV5-1|TRBD1
TGCGCCAGCAGTAGGGGACAGGGGGCGGACACCGGGGAGCTGTTTTTT
CASSRGQGADTGELFF
>.|TRBJ2-7|TRBV7-2|.
TGTGCCAGCAGCTTTTTAATGACCGGGACAACCTACGAGCAGTACTTC
CASSFLMTGTTYEQYF
>many|TRBJ1-1|TRBV20-1|.
TGCAGCTGTGGGAGGGGCATCACTGAAGCTTTCTTT
CSCGRGITEAFF
>.|TRBJ2-3|TRBV5-1|TRBD2
TGCGCCAGCAGCCCCGGCGGACTAGCGGGAGGGACAGATACGCAGTATTTT
CASSPGGLAGGTDTQYF
>.|TRBJ2-7|TRBV20-1|TRBD2
TGCAGTGCTAGAGGACCAGCGGGATCGTACGAGCAGTACTTC
CSARGPAGSYEQYF
>.|TRBJ1-4|TRBV9|.
TGTGCCAGCAGCGTACTCCCGGGTGGGAGTGAAAAACTGTTTTTT
CASSVLPGGSEKLFF
>medium-sized|TRBJ1-6|TRBV20-1|TRBD1
TGCAGTGCAGGACAGGGGGCCGGTTCACCCCTCCACTTT
CSAGQGAGSPLHF
>many|TRBJ2-7|TRBV5-8|.
TGTGCCAGCAGCTTGAAAGGTGCCCCGGGGCGTTACGAGCAGTACTTC
CASSLKGAPGRYEQYF
>many|TRBJ1-1|TRBV5-4|.
TGTGCCAGCAGCCGGTCCCGACAGTCAACCGAAGCTTTCTTT
CASSRSRQSTEAFF
>.|TRBJ1-1|TRBV6-6|.
TGTGCCAGCAGTTATGTGGGGGGTAATAATGAAGCTTTCTTT
CASSYVGGNNEAFF
>.|TRBJ2-5|TRBV7-9|TRBD2
TGTGCCAGCAGCTTAGGCGGGGGAGAGATGGAAGAGACCCAGTACTTC
CASSLGGGEMEETQYF
>.|TRBJ2-1|TRBV20-1|.
TGCAGTGCTCATTCAGCGGTAGCCACAGATACGCAGTTCTTC
CSAHSAVATDTQFF
>.|TRBJ2-7|TRBV7-8|TRBD1
TGTGCCAGTGGCCAGGGGGCCTACGAGCAGTACTTC
CASGQGAYEQYF
>many|TRBJ2-7|TRBV20-1|TRBD2
TGCAGTGCATCGGCTAGCGGGAGGTTTCTCTCCTACGAGCAGTACTTC
CSASASGRFLSYEQYF
>medium-sized|TRBJ1-4|TRBV2|.
TGTGCCAGCAGGCGAGCGGGCGCAACTAATGAAAAACTGTTTTTT
CASRRAGATNEKLFF
>many|TRBJ2-5|TRBV7-3|TRBD2
TGTGCCAGCAGCTTATTTGGGAGGGGAGAGACCCAGTACTTC
CASSLFGRGETQYF
>many|TRBJ1-2|TRBV30|.
TGTGCCTGGGGGGGGGACTATGGCTACACCTTC
CAWGGDYGYTF